These 5 T cell receptor beta chains share one sample of origin, sequenced in a study of blood T cell repertoires in COVID-19 (dated by TCRdb to about 2020). The library relied on the immunoSEQ multiplex PCR assay. Here the immuneACCESS table is served through TCRdb, limited to in-frame sequences with V and J called. Missing clones are a known gap in these copies; in checked studies unresolved V genes cover under half, and the rest lacks a known reason. The sample table records about 410,000 clones; roughly 90% of these occur just once. The top ten hold 1.5% to 2% of the sample. The specimen was PBMCs or T cells enriched from blood (not recorded which). These receptors all stem from a woman in her thirties who had recovered from COVID-19.

The count of this clone is one. The chain links TRBV12-2 to TRBJ2-7; the table names TRBD2, a call not compared with the DNA. TRBV12-2 constitutes a pseudogene. The CDR3 is 17 amino acids. CDR3 nucleotide sequence: TGTGCAAGTCGGGGGTCGACCGGGTCTAGCGGGGAATACGAGCAGTACTTC. It encodes CASRGSTGSSGEYEQYF.

The chain joins TRBV27 to TRBJ1-1; D is unclear. The germline CDR1 and CDR2 sequences are MNHEY and SMNVEV (reference sequence). Trimming pared 3 bases from V and 11 bases from J, leaving 16 bases between. The CDR3 is made up of 13 amino acids. CDR3 sequence: CASSFDPGREAFF. The CDR3 nucleotides read TGTGCCAGCAGTTTCGATCCCGGACGGGAGGCTTTCTTT.

The rearrangement uses TRBV5-1 and TRBJ1-3; D ambiguous. The CDR3 is made up of 15 amino acids. The germline CDR1 and CDR2 sequences are SGHRS and YFSETQ. V lost 0 bases to trimming and J lost 0 bases, with 7 bases between them. CDR3 protein: CASSLDVNSGNTIYF. In DNA form, the CDR3 reads TGCGCCAGCAGCTTGGATGTAAACTCTGGAAACACCATATATTTT.

The chain links TRBV11-3 to TRBJ2-7; the match to TRBD2 covers 9 bases. With V trimmed by 6 bases and J by 4 bases, 7 bases remained unmatched. CDR3 length: 14 residues. The germline gives CDR1 SGHNT, CDR2 YENEEA. CDR3: CASSNSTSGYEQYF. In nucleotides, the CDR3 is TGTGCCAGCAGTAACTCGACTAGCGGATACGAGCAGTACTTC.

This clone was picked up one time. CDR3 sequence: CASSPPGSGEYEQYF. The CDR3, as DNA: TGTGCCAGCAGTCCCCCAGGTAGCGGGGAGTACGAGCAGTACTTC. V gene TRBV28 combines with J gene TRBJ2-7; 8 positions match TRBD2. The CDR3 sequence is 15 residues long. V gave up 5 bases and J gave up 4 bases; unmatched junction bases: 10. Germline loops: CDR1 MDHEN, CDR2 SYDVKM.